This paragraph covers one TCR beta chain sequence. The antigen is not known. In germline, CDR1 is MNHNS, CDR2 SASEGT. The length of the CDR3 is 13 residues. The ends were cut back, 7 bases at V and 2 bases at J, with 12 bases in the middle. This sample is drawn from a study of radiotherapy plus CTLA-4 blockade in lung cancer. About the research overall: An objective response was seen in roughly a sixth of patients, and disease control in about 30%.

The assay was immunoSEQ multiplex PCR, and TCRdb's table has in-frame clones only and misses some. This sample has about 77,000 clones, with under 75% found just once. Regarding the study as a whole: There was expansion of tumor-derived TCR clones in blood after radiotherapy plus ipilimumab. Per reports, early blood T cell clone dynamics, plus interferon-beta, forecast response most strongly.

Material: peripheral blood, obtained from a patient treated with radiotherapy plus ipilimumab. The chain combines TRBV6-1 with TRBJ2-7; D possibly corresponds to TRBD1 (6 bases). This receptor was identified in a human donor with non-small cell lung cancer whose response to radiotherapy plus ipilimumab could not be evaluated. DNA for the CDR3: TGTGCCAGCATGTTGTCAGGGGCCTACGAGCAGTACTTC. Translating it yields CASMLSGAYEQYF.